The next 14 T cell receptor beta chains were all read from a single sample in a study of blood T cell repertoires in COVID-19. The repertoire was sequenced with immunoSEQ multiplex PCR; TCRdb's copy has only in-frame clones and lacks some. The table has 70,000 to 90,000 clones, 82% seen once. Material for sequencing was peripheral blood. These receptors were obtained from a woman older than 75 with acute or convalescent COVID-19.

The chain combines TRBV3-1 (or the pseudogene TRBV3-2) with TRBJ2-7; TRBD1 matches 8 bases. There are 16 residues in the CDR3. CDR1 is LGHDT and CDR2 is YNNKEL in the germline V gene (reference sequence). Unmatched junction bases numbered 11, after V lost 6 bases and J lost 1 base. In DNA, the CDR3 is TGTGCCAGCAGTTATGGACAGGGCCGGGGTTCCTACGAGCAGTACTTC. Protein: CASSYGQGRGSYEQYF.

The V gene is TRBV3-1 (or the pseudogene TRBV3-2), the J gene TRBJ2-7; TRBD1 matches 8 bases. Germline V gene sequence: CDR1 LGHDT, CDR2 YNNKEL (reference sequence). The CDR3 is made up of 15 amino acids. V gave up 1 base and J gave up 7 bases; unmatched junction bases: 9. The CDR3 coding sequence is TGTGCCAGCAGCCAAGCCGGGACAGGTGCCCGGGAGCAGTACTTC. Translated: CASSQAGTGAREQYF.

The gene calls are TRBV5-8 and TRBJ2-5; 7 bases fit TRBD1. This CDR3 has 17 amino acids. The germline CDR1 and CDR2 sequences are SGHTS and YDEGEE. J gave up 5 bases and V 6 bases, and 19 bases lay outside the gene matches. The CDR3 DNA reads TGTGCCAGCATCATCGGGGTGGAAGAAGGACAGGCGGAGACCCAGTACTTC. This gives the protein CASIIGVEEGQAETQYF. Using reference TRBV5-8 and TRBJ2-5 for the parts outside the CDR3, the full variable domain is EAGVTQSPTHLIKTRGQQATLRCSPISGHTSVYWYQQALGLGLQFLLWYDEGEERNRGNFPPRFSGRQFPNYSSELNVNALELEDSALYLCASIIGVEEGQAETQYFGPGTRLLVL.

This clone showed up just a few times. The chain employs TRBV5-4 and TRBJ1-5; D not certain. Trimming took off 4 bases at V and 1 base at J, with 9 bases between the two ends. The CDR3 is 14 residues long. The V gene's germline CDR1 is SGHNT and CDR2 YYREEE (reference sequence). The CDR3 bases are TGTGCCAGCAGCCCCCGACTGAGCAATCAGCCCCAGCATTTT. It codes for CASSPRLSNQPQHF.

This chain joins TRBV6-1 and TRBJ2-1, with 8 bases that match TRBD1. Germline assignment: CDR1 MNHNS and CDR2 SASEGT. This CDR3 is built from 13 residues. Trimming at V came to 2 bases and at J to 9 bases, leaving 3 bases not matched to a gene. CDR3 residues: CASSEIQGAEQFF. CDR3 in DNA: TGTGCCAGCAGTGAAATTCAGGGGGCTGAGCAGTTCTTC.

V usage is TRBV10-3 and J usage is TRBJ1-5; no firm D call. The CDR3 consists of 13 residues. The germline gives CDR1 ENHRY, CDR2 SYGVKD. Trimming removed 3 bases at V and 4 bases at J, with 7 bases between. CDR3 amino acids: CAISDGPNQPQHF. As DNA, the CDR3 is TGTGCCATCAGTGACGGTCCGAATCAGCCCCAGCATTTT.

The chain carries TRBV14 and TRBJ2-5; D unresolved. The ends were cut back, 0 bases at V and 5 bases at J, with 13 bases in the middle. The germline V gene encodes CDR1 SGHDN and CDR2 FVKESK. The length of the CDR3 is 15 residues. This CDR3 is CASSQEEGWAETQYF. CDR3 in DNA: TGTGCCAGCAGCCAAGAGGAAGGTTGGGCTGAGACCCAGTACTTC.

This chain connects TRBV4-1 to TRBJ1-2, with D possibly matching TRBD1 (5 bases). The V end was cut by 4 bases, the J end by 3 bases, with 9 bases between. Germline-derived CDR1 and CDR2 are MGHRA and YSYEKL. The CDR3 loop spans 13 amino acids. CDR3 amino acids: CASSPRDYYGYTF. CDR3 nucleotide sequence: TGCGCCAGCAGCCCCCGGGACTACTATGGCTACACCTTC.

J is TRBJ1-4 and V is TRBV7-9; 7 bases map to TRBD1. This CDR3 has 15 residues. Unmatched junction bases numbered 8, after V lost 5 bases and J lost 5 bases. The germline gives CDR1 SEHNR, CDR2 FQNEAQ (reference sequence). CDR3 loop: CASSAAGGLNEKLFF. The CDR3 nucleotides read TGTGCCAGCAGCGCCGCAGGGGGGCTCAATGAAAAACTGTTTTTT.

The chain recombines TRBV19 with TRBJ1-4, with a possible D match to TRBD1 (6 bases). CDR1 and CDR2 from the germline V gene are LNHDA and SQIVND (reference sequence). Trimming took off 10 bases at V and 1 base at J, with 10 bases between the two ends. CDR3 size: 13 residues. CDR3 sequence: CATTGITNEKLFF. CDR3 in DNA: TGTGCCACAACAGGGATAACTAATGAAAAACTGTTTTTT.

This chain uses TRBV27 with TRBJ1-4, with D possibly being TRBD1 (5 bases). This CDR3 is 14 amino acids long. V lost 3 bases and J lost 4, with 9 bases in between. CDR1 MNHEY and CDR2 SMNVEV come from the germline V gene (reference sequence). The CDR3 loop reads CASSFSGVNEKLFF. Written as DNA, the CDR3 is TGTGCCAGCAGTTTTTCGGGGGTTAATGAAAAACTGTTTTTT.

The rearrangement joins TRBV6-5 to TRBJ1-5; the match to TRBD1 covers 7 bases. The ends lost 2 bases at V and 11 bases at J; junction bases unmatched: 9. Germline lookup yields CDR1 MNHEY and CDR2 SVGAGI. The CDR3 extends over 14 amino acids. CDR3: CASSYRTGPGAQHF. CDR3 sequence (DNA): TGTGCCAGCAGTTACCGGACAGGCCCTGGGGCCCAGCATTTT.

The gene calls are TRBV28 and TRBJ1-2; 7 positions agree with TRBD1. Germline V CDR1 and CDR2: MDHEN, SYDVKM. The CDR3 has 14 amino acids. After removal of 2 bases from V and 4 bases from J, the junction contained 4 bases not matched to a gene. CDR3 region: CASSLAGQTYGYTF. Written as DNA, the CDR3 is TGTGCCAGCAGTTTAGCGGGACAGACCTATGGCTACACCTTC.

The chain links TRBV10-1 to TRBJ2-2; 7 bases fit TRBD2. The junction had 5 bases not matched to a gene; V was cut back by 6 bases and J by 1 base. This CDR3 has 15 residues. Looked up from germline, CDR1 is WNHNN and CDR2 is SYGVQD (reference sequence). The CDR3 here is CASSSSGGNTGELFF. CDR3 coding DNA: TGCGCCAGCAGCTCGTCGGGGGGGAACACCGGGGAGCTGTTTTTT.